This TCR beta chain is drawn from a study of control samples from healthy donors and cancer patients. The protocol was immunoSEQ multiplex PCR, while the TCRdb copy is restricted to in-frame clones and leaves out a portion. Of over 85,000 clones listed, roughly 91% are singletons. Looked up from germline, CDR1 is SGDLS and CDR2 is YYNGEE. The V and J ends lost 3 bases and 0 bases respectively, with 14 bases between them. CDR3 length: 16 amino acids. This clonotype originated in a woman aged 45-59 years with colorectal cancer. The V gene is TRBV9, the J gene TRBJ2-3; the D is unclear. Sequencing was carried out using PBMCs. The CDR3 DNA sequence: TGTGCCAGCAGCGGAAGAGTAGATCCTAGCACAGATACGCAGTATTTT. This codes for CASSGRVDPSTDTQYF.